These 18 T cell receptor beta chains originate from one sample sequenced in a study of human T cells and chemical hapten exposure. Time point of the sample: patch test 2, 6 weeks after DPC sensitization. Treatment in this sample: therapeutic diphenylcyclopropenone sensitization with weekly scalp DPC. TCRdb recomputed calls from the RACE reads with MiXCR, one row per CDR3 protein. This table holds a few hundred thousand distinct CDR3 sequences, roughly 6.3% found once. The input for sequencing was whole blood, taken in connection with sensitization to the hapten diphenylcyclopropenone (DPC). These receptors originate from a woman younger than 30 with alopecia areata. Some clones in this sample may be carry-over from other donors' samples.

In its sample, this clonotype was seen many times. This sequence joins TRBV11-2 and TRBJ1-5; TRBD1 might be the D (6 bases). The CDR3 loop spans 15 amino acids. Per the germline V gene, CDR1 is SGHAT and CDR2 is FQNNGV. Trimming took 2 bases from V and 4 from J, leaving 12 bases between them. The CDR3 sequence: CASSLRGQKNQPQHF. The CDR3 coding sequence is TGTGCCAGCAGCTTACGTGGACAGAAAAATCAGCCCCAGCATTTT.

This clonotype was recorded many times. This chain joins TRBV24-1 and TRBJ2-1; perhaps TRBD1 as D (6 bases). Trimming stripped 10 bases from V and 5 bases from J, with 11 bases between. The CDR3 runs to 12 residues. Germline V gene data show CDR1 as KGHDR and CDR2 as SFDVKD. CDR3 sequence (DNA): TGTGCCACGATGAACAGGGACAATGAGCAGTTCTTC. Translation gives CATMNRDNEQFF.

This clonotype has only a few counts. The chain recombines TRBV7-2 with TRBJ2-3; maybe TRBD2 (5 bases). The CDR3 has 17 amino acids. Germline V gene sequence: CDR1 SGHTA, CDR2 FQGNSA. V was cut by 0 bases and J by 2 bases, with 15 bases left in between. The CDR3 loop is CASSLAGSGTSTDTQYF. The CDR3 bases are TGTGCCAGCAGCTTAGCGGGGTCGGGAACCTCCACAGATACGCAGTATTTT.

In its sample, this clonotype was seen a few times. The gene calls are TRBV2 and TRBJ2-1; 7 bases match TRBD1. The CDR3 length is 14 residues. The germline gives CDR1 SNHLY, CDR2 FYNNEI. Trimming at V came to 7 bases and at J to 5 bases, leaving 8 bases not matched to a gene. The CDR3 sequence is CASTPIRGNNEQFF. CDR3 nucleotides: TGTGCCAGCACCCCTATCAGGGGGAACAATGAGCAGTTCTTC.

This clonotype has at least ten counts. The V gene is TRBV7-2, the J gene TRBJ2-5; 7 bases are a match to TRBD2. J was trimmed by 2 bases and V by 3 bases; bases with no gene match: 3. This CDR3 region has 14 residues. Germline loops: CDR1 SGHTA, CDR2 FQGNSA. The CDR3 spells CASSLSGDQETQYF. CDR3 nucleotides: TGTGCCAGCAGCTTGAGCGGGGATCAAGAGACCCAGTACTTC.

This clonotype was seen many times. This chain's CDR3 is CASTTHGRAGDEQYF. CDR3 DNA sequence: TGTGCCAGCACCACCCACGGCCGGGCGGGGGACGAGCAGTACTTC. The chain uses TRBV6-2 or TRBV6-3 and TRBJ2-7; 7 bases match TRBD2. The CDR3 is made up of 15 amino acids. Germline CDR1 is MNHEY and CDR2 is SVGEGT. The V gene end was trimmed by 7 bases and the J gene end by 5 bases; junction bases not matched to a gene: 14.

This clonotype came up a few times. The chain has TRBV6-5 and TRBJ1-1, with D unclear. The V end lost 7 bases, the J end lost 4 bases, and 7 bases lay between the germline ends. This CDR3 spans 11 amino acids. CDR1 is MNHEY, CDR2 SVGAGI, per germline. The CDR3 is CASTSLTEAFF. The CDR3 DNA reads TGTGCCAGCACCAGCCTCACTGAAGCTTTCTTT.

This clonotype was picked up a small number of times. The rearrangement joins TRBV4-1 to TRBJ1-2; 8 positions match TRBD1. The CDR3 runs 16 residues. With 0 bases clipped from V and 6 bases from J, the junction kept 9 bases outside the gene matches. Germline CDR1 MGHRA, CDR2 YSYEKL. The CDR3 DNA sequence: TGCGCCAGCAGCCAAGATCAGGCAGGGGGCGGAGATGGCTACACCTTC. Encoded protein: CASSQDQAGGGDGYTF.

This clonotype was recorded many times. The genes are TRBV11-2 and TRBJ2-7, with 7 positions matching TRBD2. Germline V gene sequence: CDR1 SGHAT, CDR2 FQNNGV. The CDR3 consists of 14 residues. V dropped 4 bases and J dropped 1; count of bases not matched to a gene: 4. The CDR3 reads CASSSGLVSYEQYF. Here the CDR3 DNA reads TGTGCCAGCAGCTCCGGACTAGTGTCCTACGAGCAGTACTTC.

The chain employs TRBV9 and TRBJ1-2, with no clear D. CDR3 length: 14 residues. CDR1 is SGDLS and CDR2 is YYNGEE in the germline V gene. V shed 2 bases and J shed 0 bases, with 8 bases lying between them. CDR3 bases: TGTGCCAGCAGCGTTTACCCAGCTAACTATGGCTACACCTTC. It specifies CASSVYPANYGYTF.

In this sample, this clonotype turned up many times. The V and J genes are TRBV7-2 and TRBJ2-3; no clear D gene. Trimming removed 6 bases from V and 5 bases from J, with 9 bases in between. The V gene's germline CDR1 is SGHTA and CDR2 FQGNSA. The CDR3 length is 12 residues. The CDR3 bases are TGTGCCAGCAGTTTAACTGGAGATACGCAGTATTTT. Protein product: CASSLTGDTQYF.

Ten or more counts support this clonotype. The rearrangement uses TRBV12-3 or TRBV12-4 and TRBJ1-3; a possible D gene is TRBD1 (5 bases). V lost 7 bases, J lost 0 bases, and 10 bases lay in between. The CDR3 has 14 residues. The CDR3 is CASMLGGSGNTIYF. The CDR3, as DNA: TGTGCCAGCATGCTTGGGGGCTCTGGAAACACCATATATTTT.

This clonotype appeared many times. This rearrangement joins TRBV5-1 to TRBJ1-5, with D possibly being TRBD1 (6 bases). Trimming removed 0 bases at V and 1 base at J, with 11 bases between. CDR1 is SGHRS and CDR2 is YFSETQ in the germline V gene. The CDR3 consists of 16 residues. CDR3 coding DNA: TGCGCCAGCAGCTTGGGTGGAGGGGGAAGCAATCAGCCCCAGCATTTT. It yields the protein CASSLGGGGSNQPQHF.

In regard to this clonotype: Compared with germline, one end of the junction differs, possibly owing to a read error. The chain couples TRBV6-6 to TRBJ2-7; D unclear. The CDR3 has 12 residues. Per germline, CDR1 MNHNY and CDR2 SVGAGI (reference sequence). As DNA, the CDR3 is TGTGACAGCAGCTTCACTCCCCACGAGCAGTACTTC. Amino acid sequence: CDSSFTPHEQYF.

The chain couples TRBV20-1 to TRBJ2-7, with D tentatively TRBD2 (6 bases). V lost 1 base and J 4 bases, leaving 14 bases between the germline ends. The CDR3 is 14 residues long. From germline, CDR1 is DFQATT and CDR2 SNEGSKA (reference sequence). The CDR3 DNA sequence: TGCAGTGCTAGAGGTACTAGCAGGGTTTACGAGCAGTACTTC. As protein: CSARGTSRVYEQYF.

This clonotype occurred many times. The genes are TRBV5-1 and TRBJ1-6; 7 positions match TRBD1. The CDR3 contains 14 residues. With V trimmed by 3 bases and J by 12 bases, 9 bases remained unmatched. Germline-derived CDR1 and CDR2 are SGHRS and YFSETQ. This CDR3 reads CASSYETGSVPLHF. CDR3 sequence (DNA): TGCGCCAGCAGCTACGAGACAGGGTCCGTACCCCTCCACTTT.

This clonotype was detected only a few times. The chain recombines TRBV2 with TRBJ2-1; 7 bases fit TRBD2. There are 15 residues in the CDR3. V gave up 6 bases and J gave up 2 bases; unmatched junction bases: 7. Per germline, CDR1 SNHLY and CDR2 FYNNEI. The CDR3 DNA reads TGTGCCAGCAGGAGACTAGCCTTACCCTACAATGAGCAGTTCTTC. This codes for CASRRLALPYNEQFF.

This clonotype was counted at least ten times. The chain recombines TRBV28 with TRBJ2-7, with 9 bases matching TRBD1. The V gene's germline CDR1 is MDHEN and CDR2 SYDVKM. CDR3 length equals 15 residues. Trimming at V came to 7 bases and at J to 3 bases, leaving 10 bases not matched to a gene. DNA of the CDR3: TGTGCCAGCACTAACCGGGACAGGGACTTCTACGAGCAGTACTTC. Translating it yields CASTNRDRDFYEQYF.